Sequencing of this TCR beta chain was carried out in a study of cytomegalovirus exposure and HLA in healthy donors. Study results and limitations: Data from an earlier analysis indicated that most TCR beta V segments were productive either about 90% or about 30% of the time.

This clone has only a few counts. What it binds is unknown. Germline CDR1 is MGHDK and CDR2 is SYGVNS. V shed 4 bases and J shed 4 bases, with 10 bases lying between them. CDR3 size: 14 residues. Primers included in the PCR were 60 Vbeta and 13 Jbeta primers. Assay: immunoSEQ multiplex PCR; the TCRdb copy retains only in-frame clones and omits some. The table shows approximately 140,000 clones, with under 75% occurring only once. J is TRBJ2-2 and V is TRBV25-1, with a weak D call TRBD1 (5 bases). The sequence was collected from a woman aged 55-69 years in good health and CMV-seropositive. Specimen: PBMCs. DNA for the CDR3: TGTGCCAGCAGTGGAAGACAGAGCACCGGGGAGCTGTTTTTT. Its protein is CASSGRQSTGELFF.